This T cell receptor (beta chain) was identified during a study of CD8 T cells in ankylosing spondylitis. Overall study findings and caveats: The study looked at matched synovial fluid samples from ankylosing spondylitis patients. Disease-linked clones were reported to be significantly enriched there. Blood from ankylosing spondylitis patients appeared to carry a characteristic roughly 8-variant TCR beta motif.

This clonotype was observed many times. The antigen is not known. V was shortened by 6 bases and J by 4 bases, with 18 bases between the two germline ends. Per germline, CDR1 MNHEY and CDR2 SVGEGT. The CDR3 covers 15 residues. TCRdb redid the calling of the 5' RACE reads with MiXCR, one entry per CDR3 protein. The table lists approximately 100,000 distinct CDR3 sequences, roughly 8.3% of them singletons. The sample was blood, either unsorted or a sorted T cell fraction (not recorded which). This sequence was found in a male donor with ankylosing spondylitis or in good health (not recorded which). This chain links TRBV6-2 or TRBV6-3 with TRBJ1-1; D might be TRBD1 (5 bases). The CDR3 DNA reads as TGTGCCAGCAGGGGTCCTTGGGGCGCATCCACTGAAGCTTTCTTT. Its protein product is CASRGPWGASTEAFF.